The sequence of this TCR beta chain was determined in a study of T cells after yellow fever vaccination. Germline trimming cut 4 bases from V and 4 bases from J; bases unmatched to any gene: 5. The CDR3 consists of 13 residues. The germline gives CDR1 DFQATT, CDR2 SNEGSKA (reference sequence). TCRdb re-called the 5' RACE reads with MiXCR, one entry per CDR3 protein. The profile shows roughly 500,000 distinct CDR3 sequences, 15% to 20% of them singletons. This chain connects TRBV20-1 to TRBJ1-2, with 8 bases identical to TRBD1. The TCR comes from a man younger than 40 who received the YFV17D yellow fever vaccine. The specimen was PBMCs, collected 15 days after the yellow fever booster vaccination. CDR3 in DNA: TGCAGTGCTACGGACAGGGCGGGCTATGGCTACACCTTC. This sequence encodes CSATDRAGYGYTF.